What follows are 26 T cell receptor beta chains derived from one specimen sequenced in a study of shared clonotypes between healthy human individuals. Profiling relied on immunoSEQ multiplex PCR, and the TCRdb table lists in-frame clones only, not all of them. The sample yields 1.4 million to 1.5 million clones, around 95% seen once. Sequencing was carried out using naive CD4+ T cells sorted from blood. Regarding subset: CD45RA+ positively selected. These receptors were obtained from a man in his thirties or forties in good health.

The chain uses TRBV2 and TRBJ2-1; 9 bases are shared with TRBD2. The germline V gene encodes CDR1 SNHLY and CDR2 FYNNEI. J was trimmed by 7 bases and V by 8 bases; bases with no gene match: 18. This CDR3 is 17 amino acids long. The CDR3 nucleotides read TGTGCCAGCCTCTCTAGGGGCGGGAGGGTTCTGGAGAATGAGCAGTTCTTC. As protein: CASLSRGGRVLENEQFF.

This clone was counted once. CDR3 bases: TGTGCCAGCAGCTTTCTAGCGCCCGGCAATGAGCAGTTCTTC. It encodes CASSFLAPGNEQFF. J is TRBJ2-1 and V is TRBV7-2; weak D call: TRBD2 (6 bases). This CDR3 comprises 14 residues. V was trimmed by 3 bases and J by 6 bases, leaving 12 bases between them. Germline V lookup: CDR1 SGHTA, CDR2 FQGNSA. Based on the CDR3 plus reference TRBV7-2 and TRBJ2-1, the full variable domain is GAGVSQSPSNKVTEKGKDVELRCDPISGHTALYWYRQSLGQGLEFLIYFQGNSAPDKSGLPSDRFSAERTGGSVSTLTIQRTQQEDSAVYLCASSFLAPGNEQFFGPGTRLTVL.

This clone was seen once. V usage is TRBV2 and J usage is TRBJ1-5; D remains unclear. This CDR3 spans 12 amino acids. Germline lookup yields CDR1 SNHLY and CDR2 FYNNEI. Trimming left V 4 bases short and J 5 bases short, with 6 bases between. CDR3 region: CASSAGYQPQHF. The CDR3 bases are TGTGCCAGCAGTGCGGGGTATCAGCCCCAGCATTTT.

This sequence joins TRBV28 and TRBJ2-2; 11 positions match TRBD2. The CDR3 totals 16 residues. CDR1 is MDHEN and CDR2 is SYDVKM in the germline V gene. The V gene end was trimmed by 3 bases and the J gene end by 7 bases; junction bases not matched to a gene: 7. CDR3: CASSFTSGRSVGELFF. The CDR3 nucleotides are TGTGCCAGCAGTTTTACTAGCGGGAGATCTGTCGGGGAGCTGTTTTTT. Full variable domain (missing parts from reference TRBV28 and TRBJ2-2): DVKVTQSSRYLVKRTGEKVFLECVQDMDHENMFWYRQDPGLGLRLIYFSYDVKMKEKGDIPEGYSVSREKKERFSLILESASTNQTSMYLCASSFTSGRSVGELFFGEGSRLTVL.

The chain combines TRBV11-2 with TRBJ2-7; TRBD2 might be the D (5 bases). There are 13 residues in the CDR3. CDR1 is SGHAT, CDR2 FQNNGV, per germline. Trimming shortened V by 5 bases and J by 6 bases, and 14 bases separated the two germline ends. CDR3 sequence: CASSREGLGEQYF. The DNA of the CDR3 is TGTGCCAGCAGCCGCGAGGGTTTGGGCGAGCAGTACTTC.

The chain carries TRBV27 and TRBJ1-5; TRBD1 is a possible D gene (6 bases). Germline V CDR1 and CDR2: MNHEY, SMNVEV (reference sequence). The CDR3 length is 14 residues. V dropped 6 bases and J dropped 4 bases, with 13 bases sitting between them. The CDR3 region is CASRSQGPNQPQHF. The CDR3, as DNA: TGTGCCAGCAGGAGCCAGGGGCCAAATCAGCCCCAGCATTTT.

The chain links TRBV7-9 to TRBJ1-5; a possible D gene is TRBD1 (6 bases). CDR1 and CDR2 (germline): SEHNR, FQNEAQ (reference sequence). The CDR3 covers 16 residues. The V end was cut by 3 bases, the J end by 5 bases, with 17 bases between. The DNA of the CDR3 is TGTGCCAGCAGCTTGTCCGGGGGGGCCCTCGATCAGCCCCAGCATTTT. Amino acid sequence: CASSLSGGALDQPQHF.

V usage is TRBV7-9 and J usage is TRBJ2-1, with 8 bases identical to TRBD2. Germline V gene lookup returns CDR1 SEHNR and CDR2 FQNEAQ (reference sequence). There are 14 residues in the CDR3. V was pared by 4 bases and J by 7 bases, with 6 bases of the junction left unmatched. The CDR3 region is CASSSREGRNEQFF. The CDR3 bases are TGTGCCAGCAGCTCCCGGGAGGGCCGGAATGAGCAGTTCTTC.

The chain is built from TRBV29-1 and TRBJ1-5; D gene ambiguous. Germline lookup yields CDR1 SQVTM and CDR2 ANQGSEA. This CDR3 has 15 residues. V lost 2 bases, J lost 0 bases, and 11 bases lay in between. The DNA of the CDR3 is TGCAGCGTTGAACCCAGACGATCTAGCAATCAGCCCCAGCATTTT. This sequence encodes CSVEPRRSSNQPQHF. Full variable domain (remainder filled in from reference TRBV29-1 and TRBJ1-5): SAVISQKPSRDICQRGTSLTIQCQVDSQVTMMFWYRQQPGQSLTLIATANQGSEATYESGFVIDKFPISRPNLTFSTLTVSNMSPEDSSIYLCSVEPRRSSNQPQHFGDGTRLSIL.

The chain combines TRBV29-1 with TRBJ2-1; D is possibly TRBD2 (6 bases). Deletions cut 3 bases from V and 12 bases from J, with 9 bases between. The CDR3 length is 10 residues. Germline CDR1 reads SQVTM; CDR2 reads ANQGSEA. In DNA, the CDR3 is TGCAGCGTTGACCCCGGGGGGCAGTTCTTC. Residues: CSVDPGGQFF.

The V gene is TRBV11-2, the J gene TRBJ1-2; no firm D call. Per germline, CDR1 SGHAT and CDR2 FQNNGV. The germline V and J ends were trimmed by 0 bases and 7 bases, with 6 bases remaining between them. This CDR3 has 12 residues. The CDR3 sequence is CASSLEWGGYTF. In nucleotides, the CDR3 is TGTGCCAGCAGCTTAGAATGGGGTGGCTACACCTTC.

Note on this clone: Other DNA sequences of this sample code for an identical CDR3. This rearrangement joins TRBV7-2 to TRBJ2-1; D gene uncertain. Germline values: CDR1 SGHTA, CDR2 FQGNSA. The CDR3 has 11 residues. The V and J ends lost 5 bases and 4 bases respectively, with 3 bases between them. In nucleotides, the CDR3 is TGTGCCAGCAGCCCATACAATGAGCAGTTCTTC. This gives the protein CASSPYNEQFF.

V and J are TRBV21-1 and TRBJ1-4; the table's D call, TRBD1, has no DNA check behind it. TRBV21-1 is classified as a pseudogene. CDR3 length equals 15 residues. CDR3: CASSKDRANNEKLFF. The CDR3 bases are TGTGCCAGCAGCAAGGACAGGGCGAATAATGAAAAACTGTTTTTT.

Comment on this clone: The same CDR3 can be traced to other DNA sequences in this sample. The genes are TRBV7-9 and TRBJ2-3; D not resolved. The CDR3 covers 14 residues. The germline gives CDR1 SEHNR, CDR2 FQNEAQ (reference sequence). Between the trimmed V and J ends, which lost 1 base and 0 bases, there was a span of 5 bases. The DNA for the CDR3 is TGTGCCAGCAGCTTAGGATCGAGCACAGATACGCAGTATTTT. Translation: CASSLGSSTDTQYF.

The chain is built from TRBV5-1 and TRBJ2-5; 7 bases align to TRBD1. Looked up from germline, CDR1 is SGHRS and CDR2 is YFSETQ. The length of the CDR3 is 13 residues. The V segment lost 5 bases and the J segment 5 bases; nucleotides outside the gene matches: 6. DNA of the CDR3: TGCGCCAGCAGAGACAGGGTCGGGGAGACCCAGTACTTC. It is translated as CASRDRVGETQYF.

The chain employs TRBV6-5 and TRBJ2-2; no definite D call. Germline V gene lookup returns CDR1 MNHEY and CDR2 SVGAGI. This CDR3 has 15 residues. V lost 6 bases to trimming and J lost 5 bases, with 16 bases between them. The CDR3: CASRTSNIATGELFF. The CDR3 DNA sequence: TGTGCCAGCAGGACTTCTAATATAGCAACCGGGGAGCTGTTTTTT.

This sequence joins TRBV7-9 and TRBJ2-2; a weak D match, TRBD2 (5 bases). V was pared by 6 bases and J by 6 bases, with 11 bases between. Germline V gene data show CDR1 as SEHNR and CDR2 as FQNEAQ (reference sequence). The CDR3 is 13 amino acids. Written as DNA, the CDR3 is TGTGCCAGCAGGCTAACTAGTTCCGGGGAGCTGTTTTTT. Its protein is CASRLTSSGELFF.

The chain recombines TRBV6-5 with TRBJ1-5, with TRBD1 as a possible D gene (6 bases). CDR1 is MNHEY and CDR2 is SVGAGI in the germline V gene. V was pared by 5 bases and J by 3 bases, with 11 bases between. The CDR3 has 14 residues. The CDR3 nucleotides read TGTGCCAGCAGTGCGGACAGTCACAATCAGCCCCAGCATTTT. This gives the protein CASSADSHNQPQHF.

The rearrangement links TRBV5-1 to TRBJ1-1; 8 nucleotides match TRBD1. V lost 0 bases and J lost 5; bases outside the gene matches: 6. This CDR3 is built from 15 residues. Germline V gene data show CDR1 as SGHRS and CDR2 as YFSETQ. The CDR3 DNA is TGCGCCAGCAGCTTGGAAGCAGGGGGCAGGACTGAAGCTTTCTTT. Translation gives CASSLEAGGRTEAFF.

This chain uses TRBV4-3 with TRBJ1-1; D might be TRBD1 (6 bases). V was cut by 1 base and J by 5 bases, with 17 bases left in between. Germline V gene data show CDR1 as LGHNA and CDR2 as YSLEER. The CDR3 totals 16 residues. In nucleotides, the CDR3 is TGCGCCAGCAGCCAAGTTGGTGGTCTAAGGGGGACTGAAGCTTTCTTT. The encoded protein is CASSQVGGLRGTEAFF.

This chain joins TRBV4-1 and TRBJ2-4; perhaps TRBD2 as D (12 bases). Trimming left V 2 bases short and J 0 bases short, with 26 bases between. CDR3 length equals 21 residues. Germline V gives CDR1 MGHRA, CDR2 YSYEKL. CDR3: CASSQRDRGGLAGLAKNIQYF. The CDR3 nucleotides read TGCGCCAGCAGCCAAAGGGACAGGGGGGGACTAGCGGGTCTAGCCAAAAACATTCAGTACTTC.

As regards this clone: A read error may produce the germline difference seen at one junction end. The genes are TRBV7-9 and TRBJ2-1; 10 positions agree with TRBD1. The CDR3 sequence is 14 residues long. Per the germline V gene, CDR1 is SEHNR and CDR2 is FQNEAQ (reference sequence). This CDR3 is CASSPGQGGLPWLF. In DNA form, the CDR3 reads TGTGCCAGCAGCCCCGGACAGGGGGGATTGCCCTGGCTCTTC.

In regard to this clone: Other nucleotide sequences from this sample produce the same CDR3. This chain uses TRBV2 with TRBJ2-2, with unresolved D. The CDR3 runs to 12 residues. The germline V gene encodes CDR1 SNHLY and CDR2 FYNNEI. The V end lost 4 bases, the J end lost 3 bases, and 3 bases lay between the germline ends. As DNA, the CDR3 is TGTGCCAGCAGTGGGGACACCGGGGAGCTGTTTTTT. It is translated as CASSGDTGELFF.

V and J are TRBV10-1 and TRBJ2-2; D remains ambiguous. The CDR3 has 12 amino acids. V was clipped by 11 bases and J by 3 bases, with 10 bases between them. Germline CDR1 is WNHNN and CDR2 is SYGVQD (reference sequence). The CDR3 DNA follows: TGCGCCCGCCTTAGGTACACCGGGGAGCTGTTTTTT. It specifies CARLRYTGELFF.

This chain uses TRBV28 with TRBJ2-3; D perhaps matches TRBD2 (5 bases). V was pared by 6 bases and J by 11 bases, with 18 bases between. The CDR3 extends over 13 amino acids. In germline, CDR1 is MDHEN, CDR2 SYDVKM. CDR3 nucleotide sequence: TGTGCCAGCAGCTTCACCCCCCCCGGAGGGCAGTATTTT. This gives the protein CASSFTPPGGQYF.

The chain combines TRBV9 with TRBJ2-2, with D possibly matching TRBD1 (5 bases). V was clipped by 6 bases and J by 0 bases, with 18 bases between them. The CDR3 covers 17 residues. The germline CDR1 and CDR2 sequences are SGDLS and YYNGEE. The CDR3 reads CASTDSPIPPNTGELFF. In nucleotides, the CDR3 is TGTGCCAGCACCGACAGCCCAATACCCCCGAACACCGGGGAGCTGTTTTTT.